Listed here is a single TCR beta chain. This sample is drawn from a study of blood T cell repertoires in COVID-19. Study background: Acute and convalescent COVID-19 samples came from the United States, Italy and Spain. PBMCs, B-cell-depleted T cells, or T cells were the source of the cDNA or gDNA that made up the material.

The CDR3 is made up of 15 amino acids. J was trimmed by 2 bases and V by 1 base; bases with no gene match: 3. The germline CDR1 and CDR2 sequences are SGHTA and FQGTGA. The study drew participants aged about 18 to 89 years from 20 to 30 US areas. Authors' data handling: Nucleated cell counts were estimated from reference gene primer amplification. Sequencing was performed with immunoSEQ multiplex PCR; in TCRdb, only in-frame clones are kept and a portion is missing. V and J calls plus clone size are reproduced from that table; the DNA served to infer D and trimming. Of about 200,000 clones listed, just under 85% were seen once; the top ten hold approximately 15%.

Sequenced material: PBMCs or T cells enriched from blood (not recorded which). V is TRBV7-3 and J is TRBJ2-7; TRBD2 matches 9 bases. The receptor's source is a man aged 35-49 years who had recovered from COVID-19. The CDR3 reads CASSLRASGTYEQYF. CDR3 DNA: TGTGCCAGCAGCTTAAGGGCTAGCGGGACCTACGAGCAGTACTTC.